What follows describes a single TCR beta chain. Deletions cut 5 bases from V and 0 bases from J, with 13 bases between. CDR1 SGHNT and CDR2 YYREEE come from the germline V gene (reference sequence). This CDR3 has 15 amino acids. Only in-frame clones appear in the TCRdb table, and some are missing; sequencing was by immunoSEQ multiplex PCR. The table shows about 12,000 clones, with nearly 95% occurring only once. This entry belongs to a study of blood T cell repertoires in COVID-19. This receptor was taken from a woman between 65 and 79 years old with active COVID-19. The sample consisted of peripheral blood. This chain connects TRBV5-4 to TRBJ2-3; a possible D gene is TRBD2 (5 bases). CDR3 sequence (DNA): TGTGCCAGCAGACCGAGCGGTTCTAGCACAGATACGCAGTATTTT. It is translated as CASRPSGSSTDTQYF.